The subject of this entry is one TCR beta chain. Original processing notes: Nucleated cell counts were estimated from reference gene primer amplification. Assay used: immunoSEQ multiplex PCR; TCRdb lists only in-frame clones, some missing. V and J calls and clone size are copied from that table; D and trimming were computed from the DNA. The profile shows some 370,000 clones, less than 90% of them singletons. Living in about two dozen US areas, the participants were between roughly 18 and 89 years of age. The sample is drawn from a study of blood T cell repertoires in COVID-19. This CDR3 is built from 15 residues. Per germline, CDR1 SGHVS and CDR2 FQNEAQ. The V and J ends lost 1 base and 5 bases, in that order; junction bases with no gene match: 5.

The receptor comes from a woman aged 45-65 years who had recovered from COVID-19. Sequencing input: PBMCs or T cells enriched from blood (not recorded which). The V gene is TRBV7-8, the J gene TRBJ1-5; TRBD1 aligns across 7 bases. In DNA, the CDR3 is TGTGCCAGCAGCTTAGTCGACAGGGCGGATCAGCCCCAGCATTTT. Protein product: CASSLVDRADQPQHF.